This record looks at one T cell receptor (beta chain) sequence and its context. Primers for the PCR totalled 60 Vbeta and 13 Jbeta. Sequenced by immunoSEQ multiplex PCR; TCRdb stores in-frame clones only, minus some. The sample shows fewer than 150,000 clones, more than 65% of them seen only once. This sample is part of a study of cytomegalovirus exposure and HLA in healthy donors. The CDR3 is 15 residues long. CDR1 is SGHRS, CDR2 YFSETQ, per germline. Trimming stripped 1 base from V and 0 bases from J, with 10 bases between. Sequencing used PBMCs. The chain uses TRBV5-1 and TRBJ1-1; D perhaps matches TRBD1 (6 bases). This receptor was obtained from a human donor in good health. CDR3 protein: CASSLRQGLNTEAFF. The CDR3 DNA follows: TGCGCCAGCAGCTTGCGGCAGGGGTTGAACACTGAAGCTTTCTTT.